These T cell receptor beta chains were read from a single sample in a study of T cells in Graves' hyperthyroidism and ophthalmopathy. MiXCR, run by TCRdb on the multiplex PCR reads, gives a single entry per CDR3 protein. The table has some 570,000 distinct CDR3 sequences, over 15% seen once. The sample taken for sequencing was blood. The receptors derive from a woman aged 18-30 years with Graves' ophthalmopathy. CDR3s include the opening cysteine and the closing phenylalanine or tryptophan. Fields, in order: clone size, D gene, J gene, V gene, CDR3 protein, CDR3 DNA. A D gene is named only where the DNA matches it firmly. Only part of the rows carry a size: once, few, many, or a class if the clone is expanded.

many,.,TRBJ2-3,TRBV2,CASSPRDSPYGTQYF,TGTGCCAGCAGTCCCCGTGATAGCCCATATGGTACGCAGTATTTT
many,TRBD1,TRBJ1-5,TRBV6-2/TRBV6-3,CASSYEGTGGEESNQPQHF,TGTGCCAGCAGTTACGAGGGGACAGGGGGCGAGGAGAGCAATCAGCCCCAGCATTTT
many,TRBD2,TRBJ2-5,TRBV27,CASSRRLAGSETQYF,TGTGCCAGCAGTAGGCGACTAGCGGGATCGGAGACCCAGTACTTC
few,TRBD2,TRBJ2-7,TRBV20-1,CSATPSGGGSSYEQYF,TGCAGTGCTACTCCTAGCGGGGGGGGAAGCTCCTACGAGCAGTACTTC
few,TRBD2,TRBJ2-7,TRBV10-3,CAISRTGTSGGLSYEQYF,TGTGCCATCAGCCGAACCGGGACTAGCGGGGGGCTTTCCTACGAGCAGTACTTC
many,.,TRBJ1-1,TRBV15,CATEGLRDTEAFF,TGTGCCACCGAGGGACTTCGCGACACTGAAGCTTTCTTT
few,TRBD1,TRBJ1-5,TRBV13,CASSLRQGSTPPQHF,TGTGCCAGCAGTCTTAGACAGGGGAGCACCCCGCCCCAGCATTTT
many,.,TRBJ2-2,TRBV7-9,CASSLLLGEANTGELFF,TGTGCCAGCAGCTTATTGCTGGGAGAGGCGAACACCGGGGAGCTGTTTTTT
few,TRBD2,TRBJ2-3,TRBV7-9,CASSFWGGVTDTQYF,TGTGCCAGCAGCTTTTGGGGGGGGGTCACAGATACGCAGTATTTT
.,.,TRBJ1-2,TRBV2,CATSGTRGGGCTF,TGTGCCACCTCGGGAACCCGAGGGGGTGGCTGCACCTTC
few,.,TRBJ1-4,TRBV2,CASSVPQGERKLFF,TGTGCCAGCAGTGTGCCACAGGGAGAAAGAAAACTGTTTTTT
few,TRBD1,TRBJ1-5,TRBV6-1,CASSRLDRGASQPQHF,TGTGCCAGCAGTCGATTAGACAGGGGAGCTAGTCAGCCCCAGCATTTT
few,.,TRBJ1-5,TRBV25-1,CASGPTGPRRSNQPQHF,TGTGCCAGCGGACCGACCGGGCCCCGAAGAAGCAATCAGCCCCAGCATTTT
many,TRBD2,TRBJ2-1,TRBV27,CASSLSATGAGAKHNEQFF,TGTGCCAGCAGTTTATCTGCCACGGGAGCGGGAGCGAAACACAATGAGCAGTTCTTC
few,TRBD1,TRBJ2-3,TRBV27,CASSLWTGGYTDTQYF,TGTGCCAGCAGTCTGTGGACAGGGGGCTACACAGATACGCAGTATTTT
few,TRBD1,TRBJ1-2,TRBV9,CASSVEGAHPLNYGYTF,TGTGCCAGCAGCGTAGAGGGGGCGCACCCCCTGAACTATGGCTACACCTTC
.,.,TRBJ1-3,TRBV12-3/TRBV12-4,CASSQDRVGNTIYF,TGTGCCAGCAGTCAGGACAGAGTCGGAAACACCATATATTTT
many,TRBD1,TRBJ1-2,TRBV2,CASSEEAGGGYTF,TGTGCCAGCAGTGAAGAGGCAGGGGGCGGCTACACCTTC
many,.,TRBJ1-4,TRBV3-1,CASSHQRSSNEKLFF,TGTGCCAGCAGCCACCAGAGGAGTTCTAATGAAAAACTGTTTTTT
many,.,TRBJ1-2,TRBV2,CASSAEQRYGYTF,TGTGCCAGCAGTGCCGAGCAGAGATATGGCTACACCTTC
few,TRBD1,TRBJ1-1,TRBV19,CASSTVQGPNTEAFF,TGTGCCAGTAGTACAGTACAGGGGCCCAACACTGAAGCTTTCTTT
few,.,TRBJ2-7,TRBV5-1,CASSLATESYEQYF,TGCGCCAGCAGCTTGGCGACAGAATCCTACGAGCAGTACTTC
few,.,TRBJ1-5,TRBV7-8,CASSRVQGGSGSNQPQHF,TGTGCCAGCAGCAGAGTCCAGGGTGGGTCCGGTAGCAATCAGCCCCAGCATTTT
many,.,TRBJ2-3,TRBV6-2/TRBV6-3,CASSYYGSTDTQYF,TGTGCCAGCAGTTACTACGGTAGCACAGATACGCAGTATTTT
.,.,TRBJ1-3,TRBV10-3,CAISDRGLGGNTIYF,TGTGCCATCAGTGACAGGGGCCTAGGTGGAAACACCATATATTTT
many,.,TRBJ2-3,TRBV12-3/TRBV12-4,CASTLGQTTDTQYF,TGTGCCAGCACCCTTGGACAAACCACAGATACGCAGTATTTT
few,TRBD1,TRBJ2-3,TRBV10-3,CAILGQGSTDTQYF,TGTGCCATCCTCGGACAGGGGAGCACAGATACGCAGTATTTT
many,.,TRBJ1-5,TRBV7-2,CASSPGHNQPQHF,TGTGCCAGCAGTCCGGGCCACAATCAGCCCCAGCATTTT
many,.,TRBJ1-5,TRBV2,CASSGGGIGNQPQHF,TGTGCCAGCAGTGGTGGGGGGATAGGCAATCAGCCCCAGCATTTT
.,TRBD1,TRBJ1-1,TRBV20-1,CSARARQGPNTEAFF,TGCAGTGCTAGAGCTCGACAGGGGCCGAACACTGAAGCTTTCTTT
many,TRBD2,TRBJ2-1,TRBV11-2,CASSLEPSGLAGLYEQFF,TGTGCCAGCAGCTTAGAACCCTCGGGACTAGCGGGCCTCTATGAGCAGTTCTTC
few,TRBD2,TRBJ2-3,TRBV5-1,CASSPDRGGLSDTQYF,TGCGCCAGCAGCCCCGATCGGGGGGGGCTTTCAGATACGCAGTATTTT
.,TRBD1,TRBJ2-7,TRBV6-1,CASTPIGDWTGNFNEQYF,TGTGCCAGCACCCCGATTGGCGATTGGACAGGGAATTTTAACGAGCAGTACTTC
.,TRBD1,TRBJ1-6,TRBV4-1,CASSQDPGQGGSPLHF,TGCGCCAGCAGCCAAGATCCGGGACAGGGAGGGTCACCCCTCCACTTT
many,.,TRBJ1-1,TRBV3-1,CASSPGEGGTEAFF,TGTGCCAGCAGCCCAGGGGAAGGTGGCACTGAAGCTTTCTTT
many,.,TRBJ2-3,TRBV3-1,CASSQKGQGSDTQYF,TGTGCCAGCAGCCAAAAGGGGCAGGGCTCAGATACGCAGTATTTT
few,TRBD2,TRBJ2-2,TRBV2,CASSEAPLAGGINTGELFF,TGTGCCAGCAGTGAAGCTCCCTTAGCGGGGGGTATAAACACCGGGGAGCTGTTTTTT
few,TRBD2,TRBJ2-1,TRBV7-3,CASSLTGRAINEQFF,TGTGCCAGCAGCTTAACCGGGAGGGCCATAAATGAGCAGTTCTTC
.,.,TRBJ2-3,TRBV19,CASSIYLGALDTQYF,TGTGCCAGTAGTATCTATCTCGGAGCCCTAGATACGCAGTATTTT
few,.,TRBJ2-7,TRBV6-1,CASGGAGQAGEQYF,TGTGCCAGCGGAGGGGCCGGACAGGCTGGCGAGCAGTACTTC
once,.,TRBJ2-7,TRBV5-5,CASSFNFGGEQYF,TGCGCCAGCAGCTTTAACTTTGGGGGCGAGCAGTACTTC
few,TRBD2,TRBJ2-3,TRBV6-2/TRBV6-3,CASRPSGRVLPDTQYF,TGTGCCAGCAGACCCAGCGGGAGGGTCCTCCCAGATACGCAGTATTTT
many,TRBD1,TRBJ1-6,TRBV30,CAWTHTGQGSYNSPLHF,TGTGCCTGGACCCACACCGGACAGGGCTCCTATAATTCACCCCTCCACTTT
.,.,TRBJ2-1,TRBV6-1,CASSGRDIRNEQFF,TGTGCCAGCAGTGGCCGGGACATTCGCAATGAGCAGTTCTTC
many,TRBD1,TRBJ1-5,TRBV2,CASSEGSQGASNQPQHF,TGTGCCAGCAGTGAAGGAAGCCAGGGGGCCAGCAATCAGCCCCAGCATTTT
few,TRBD2,TRBJ2-4,TRBV5-1,CASSWLGGAKNIQYF,TGCGCCAGCAGCTGGCTGGGGGGGGCCAAAAACATTCAGTACTTC
many,TRBD1,TRBJ1-1,TRBV19,CASRAGTGLNTEAFF,TGTGCCAGTAGGGCCGGGACAGGTTTGAACACTGAAGCTTTCTTT
many,.,TRBJ1-1,TRBV11-2,CASSSSGREAFF,TGTGCCAGCAGCTCCTCGGGCAGAGAAGCTTTCTTT
.,TRBD2,TRBJ2-3,TRBV7-2,CASSFPPRTAGGKVATDTQYF,TGTGCCAGCAGCTTTCCCCCACGCACGGCGGGAGGAAAAGTAGCCACAGATACGCAGTATTTT
many,.,TRBJ1-1,TRBV10-2,CAGISGQGGTEAFF,TGCGCCGGGATTTCCGGACAAGGGGGCACTGAAGCTTTCTTT
.,.,TRBJ2-3,TRBV9,CASSVDEDTQYF,TGTGCCAGCAGCGTAGATGAAGATACGCAGTATTTT
many,TRBD1,TRBJ1-6,TRBV20-1,CSARDRGNSPLHF,TGCAGTGCTAGGGACAGGGGGAATTCACCCCTCCACTTT
few,.,TRBJ2-1,TRBV27,CASSLLGAENEQFF,TGTGCCAGCAGTTTACTGGGGGCGGAAAATGAGCAGTTCTTC
many,TRBD1,TRBJ2-1,TRBV12-5,CASGLEGANEQFF,TGTGCTAGTGGTTTAGAGGGGGCGAATGAGCAGTTCTTC
.,TRBD1,TRBJ1-5,TRBV20-1,CSARDRYRGFLDFSNQPQHF,TGCAGTGCTAGAGATCGATACAGGGGATTCCTCGACTTCAGCAATCAGCCCCAGCATTTT